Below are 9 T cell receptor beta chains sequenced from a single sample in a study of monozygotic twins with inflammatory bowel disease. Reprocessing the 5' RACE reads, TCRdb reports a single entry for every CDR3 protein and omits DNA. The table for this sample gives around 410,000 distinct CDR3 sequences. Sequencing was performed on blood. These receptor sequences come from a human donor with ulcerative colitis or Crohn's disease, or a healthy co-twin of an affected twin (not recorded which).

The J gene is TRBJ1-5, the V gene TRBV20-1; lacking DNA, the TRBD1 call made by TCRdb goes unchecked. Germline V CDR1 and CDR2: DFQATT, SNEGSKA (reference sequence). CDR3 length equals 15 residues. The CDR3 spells CSARVGGRSNQPQHF.

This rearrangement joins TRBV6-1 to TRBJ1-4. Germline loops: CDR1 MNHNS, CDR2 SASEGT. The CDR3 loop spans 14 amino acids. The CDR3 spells CASSRGRYNEKLFF.

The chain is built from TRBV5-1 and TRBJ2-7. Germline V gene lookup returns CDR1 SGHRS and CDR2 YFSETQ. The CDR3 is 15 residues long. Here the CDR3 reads CASSLAQGGSYEQYF.

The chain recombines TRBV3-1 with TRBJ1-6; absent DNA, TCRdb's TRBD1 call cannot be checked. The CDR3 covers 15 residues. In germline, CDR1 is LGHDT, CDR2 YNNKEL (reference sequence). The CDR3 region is CASSAGQRGNSPLHF.

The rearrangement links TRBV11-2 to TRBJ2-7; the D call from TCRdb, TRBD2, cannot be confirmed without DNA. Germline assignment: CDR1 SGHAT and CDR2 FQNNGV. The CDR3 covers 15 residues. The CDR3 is CASSPRLAGGYEQYF.

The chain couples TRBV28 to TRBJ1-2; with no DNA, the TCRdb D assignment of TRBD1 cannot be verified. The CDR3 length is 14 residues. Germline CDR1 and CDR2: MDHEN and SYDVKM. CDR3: CASSLEDRAYGYTF.

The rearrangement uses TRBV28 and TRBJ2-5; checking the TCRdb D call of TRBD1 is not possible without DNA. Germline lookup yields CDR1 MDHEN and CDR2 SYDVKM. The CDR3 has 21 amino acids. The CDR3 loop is CASTSGPFMTGREFFGETQYF.

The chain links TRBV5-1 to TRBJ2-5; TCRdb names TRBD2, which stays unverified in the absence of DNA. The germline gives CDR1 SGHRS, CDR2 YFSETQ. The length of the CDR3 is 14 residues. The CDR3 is CASSRAGTQETQYF.

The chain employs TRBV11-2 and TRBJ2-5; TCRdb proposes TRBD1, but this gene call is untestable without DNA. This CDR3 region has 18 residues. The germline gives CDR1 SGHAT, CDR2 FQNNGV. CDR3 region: CASSLEKASRAHLETQYF.